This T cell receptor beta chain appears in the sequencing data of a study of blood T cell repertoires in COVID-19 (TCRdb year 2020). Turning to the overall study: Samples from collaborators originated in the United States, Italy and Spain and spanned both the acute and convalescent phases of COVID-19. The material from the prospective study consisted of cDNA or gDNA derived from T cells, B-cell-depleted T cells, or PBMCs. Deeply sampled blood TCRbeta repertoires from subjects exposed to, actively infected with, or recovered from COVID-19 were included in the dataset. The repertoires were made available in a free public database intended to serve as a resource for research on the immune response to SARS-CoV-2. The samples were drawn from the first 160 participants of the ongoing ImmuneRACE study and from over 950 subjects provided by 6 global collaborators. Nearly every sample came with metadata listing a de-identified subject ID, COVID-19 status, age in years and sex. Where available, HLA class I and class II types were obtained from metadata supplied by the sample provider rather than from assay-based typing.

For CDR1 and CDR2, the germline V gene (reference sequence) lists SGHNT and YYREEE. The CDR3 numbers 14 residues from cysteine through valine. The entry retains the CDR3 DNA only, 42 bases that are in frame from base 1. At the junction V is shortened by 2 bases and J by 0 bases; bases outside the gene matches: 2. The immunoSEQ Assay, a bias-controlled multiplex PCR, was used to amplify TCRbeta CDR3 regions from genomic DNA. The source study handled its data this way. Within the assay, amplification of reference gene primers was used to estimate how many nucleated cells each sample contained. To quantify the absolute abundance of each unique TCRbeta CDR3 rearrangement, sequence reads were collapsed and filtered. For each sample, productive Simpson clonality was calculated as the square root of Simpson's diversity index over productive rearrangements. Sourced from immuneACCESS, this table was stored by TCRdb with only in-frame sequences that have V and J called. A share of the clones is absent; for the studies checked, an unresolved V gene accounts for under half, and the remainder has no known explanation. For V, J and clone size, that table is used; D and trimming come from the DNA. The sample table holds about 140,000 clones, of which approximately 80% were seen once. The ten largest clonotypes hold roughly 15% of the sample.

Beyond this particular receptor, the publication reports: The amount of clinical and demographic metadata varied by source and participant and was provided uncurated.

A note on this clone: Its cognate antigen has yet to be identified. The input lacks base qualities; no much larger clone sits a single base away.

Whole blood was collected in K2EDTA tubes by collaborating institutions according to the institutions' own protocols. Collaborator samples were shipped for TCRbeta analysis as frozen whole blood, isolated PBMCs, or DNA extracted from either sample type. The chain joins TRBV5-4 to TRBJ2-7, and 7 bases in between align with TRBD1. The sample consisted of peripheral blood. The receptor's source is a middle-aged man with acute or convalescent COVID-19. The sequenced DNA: TGTGCCAGCAGCTTACAGGGGAGCTCCTACGAGCAGTACGTC. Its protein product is CASSLQGSSYEQYV.